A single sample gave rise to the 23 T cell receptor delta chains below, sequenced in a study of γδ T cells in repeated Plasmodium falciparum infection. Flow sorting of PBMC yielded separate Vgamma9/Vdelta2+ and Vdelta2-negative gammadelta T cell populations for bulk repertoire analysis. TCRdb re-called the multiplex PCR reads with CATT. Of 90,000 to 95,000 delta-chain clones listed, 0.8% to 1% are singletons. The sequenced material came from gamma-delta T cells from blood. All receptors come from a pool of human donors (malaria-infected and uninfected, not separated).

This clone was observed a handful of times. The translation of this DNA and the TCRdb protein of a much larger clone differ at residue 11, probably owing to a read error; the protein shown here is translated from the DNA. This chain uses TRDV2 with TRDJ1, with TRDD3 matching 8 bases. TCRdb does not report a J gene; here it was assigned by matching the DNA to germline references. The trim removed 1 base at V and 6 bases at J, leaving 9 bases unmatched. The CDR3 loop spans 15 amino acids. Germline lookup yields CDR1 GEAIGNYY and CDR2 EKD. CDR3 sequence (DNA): TGTGCCTGTGACACGTTGGCTGGGGGACTCAATAAACTCATCTTT. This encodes CACDTLAGGLNKLIF.

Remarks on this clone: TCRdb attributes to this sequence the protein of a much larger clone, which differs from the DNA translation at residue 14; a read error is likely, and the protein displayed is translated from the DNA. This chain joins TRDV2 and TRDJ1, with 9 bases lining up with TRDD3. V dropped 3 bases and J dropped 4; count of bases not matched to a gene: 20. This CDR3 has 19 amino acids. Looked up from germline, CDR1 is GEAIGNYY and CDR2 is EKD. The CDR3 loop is CACDSLTGGQTEYIDKLIF. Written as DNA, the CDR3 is TGTGCCTGTGACTCTCTAACTGGGGGACAGACTGAGTACATCGATAAACTCATCTTT.

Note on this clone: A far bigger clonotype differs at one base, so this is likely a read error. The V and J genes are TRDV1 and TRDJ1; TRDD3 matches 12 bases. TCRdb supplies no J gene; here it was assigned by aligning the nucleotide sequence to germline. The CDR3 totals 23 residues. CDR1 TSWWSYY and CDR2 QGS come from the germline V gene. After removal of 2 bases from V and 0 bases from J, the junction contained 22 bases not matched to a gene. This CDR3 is CALGERGPTGPWGIRGYTDKLIF. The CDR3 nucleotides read TGTGCTCTTGGGGAAAGGGGACCTACAGGACCCTGGGGGATACGCGGGTACACCGATAAACTCATCTTT.

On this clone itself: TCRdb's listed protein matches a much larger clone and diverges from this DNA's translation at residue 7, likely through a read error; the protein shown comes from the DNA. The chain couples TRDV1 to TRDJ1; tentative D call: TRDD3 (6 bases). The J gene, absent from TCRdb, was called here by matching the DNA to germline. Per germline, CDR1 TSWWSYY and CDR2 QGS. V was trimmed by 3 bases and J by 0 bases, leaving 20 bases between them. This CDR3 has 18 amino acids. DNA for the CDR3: TGTGCTCTTGGGGACGCCTCCGGAGGGGGACAGTACACCGATAAACTCATCTTT. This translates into CALGDASGGGQYTDKLIF.

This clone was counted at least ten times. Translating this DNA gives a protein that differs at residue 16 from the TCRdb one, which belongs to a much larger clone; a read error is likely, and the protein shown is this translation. The CDR3 sequence: CACDPLLGDTPYTDKPIF. The CDR3 DNA follows: TGTGCCTGTGACCCATTACTGGGGGATACCCCGTACACCGATAAACCCATCTTT. The rearrangement joins TRDV2 to TRDJ1, with 12 bases aligning to TRDD3. Germline-derived CDR1 and CDR2 are GEAIGNYY and EKD. The CDR3 is 18 amino acids.

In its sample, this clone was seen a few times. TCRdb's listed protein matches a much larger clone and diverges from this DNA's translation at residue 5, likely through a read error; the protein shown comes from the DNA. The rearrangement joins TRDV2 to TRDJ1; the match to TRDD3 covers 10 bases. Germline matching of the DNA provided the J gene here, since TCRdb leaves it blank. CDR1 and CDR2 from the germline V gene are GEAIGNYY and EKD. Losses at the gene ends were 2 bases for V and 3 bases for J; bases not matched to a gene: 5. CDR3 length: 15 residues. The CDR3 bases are TGTGCCTGTGACATGCGTACTGGGGGATCCGATAAACTCATCTTT. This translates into CACDMRTGGSDKLIF.

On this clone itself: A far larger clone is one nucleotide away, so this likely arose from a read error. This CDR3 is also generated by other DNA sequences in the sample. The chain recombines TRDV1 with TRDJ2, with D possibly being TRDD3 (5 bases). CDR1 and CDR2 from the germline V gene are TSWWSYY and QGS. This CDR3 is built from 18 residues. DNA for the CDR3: TGTGCCCTTGGGGAACGTACCTCCCTCGCCGCTTTGACAGCACAACTCTTCTTT. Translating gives CALGERTSLAALTAQLFF.

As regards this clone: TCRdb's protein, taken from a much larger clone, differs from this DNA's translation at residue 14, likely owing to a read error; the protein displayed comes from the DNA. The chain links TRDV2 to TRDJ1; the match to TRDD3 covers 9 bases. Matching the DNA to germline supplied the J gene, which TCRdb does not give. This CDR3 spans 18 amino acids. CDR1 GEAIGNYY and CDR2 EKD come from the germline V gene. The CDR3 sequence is CACDSMGDKRGYTNKLIF. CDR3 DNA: TGCGCCTGTGACTCTATGGGGGATAAGAGGGGGTACACCAATAAACTCATCTTT.

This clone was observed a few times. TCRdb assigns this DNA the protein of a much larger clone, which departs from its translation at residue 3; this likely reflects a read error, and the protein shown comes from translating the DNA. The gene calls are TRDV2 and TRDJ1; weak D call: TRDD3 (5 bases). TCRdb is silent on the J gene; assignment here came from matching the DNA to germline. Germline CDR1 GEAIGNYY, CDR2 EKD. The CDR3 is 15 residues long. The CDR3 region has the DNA TGTGCCCGTGACTCGCCATACTGGAGGGCCGATAAACTCATCTTT. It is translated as CARDSPYWRADKLIF.

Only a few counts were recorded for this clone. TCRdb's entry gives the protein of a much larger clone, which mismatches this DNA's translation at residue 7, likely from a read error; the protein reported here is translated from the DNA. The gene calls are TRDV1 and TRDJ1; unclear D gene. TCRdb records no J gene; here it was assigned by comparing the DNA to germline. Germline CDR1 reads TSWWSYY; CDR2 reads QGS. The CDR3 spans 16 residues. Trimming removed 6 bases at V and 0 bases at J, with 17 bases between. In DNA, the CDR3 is TGTGCTCTTGGCGTCGGGAGGACCCCCTACACCGATAAACTCATCTTT. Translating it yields CALGVGRTPYTDKLIF.

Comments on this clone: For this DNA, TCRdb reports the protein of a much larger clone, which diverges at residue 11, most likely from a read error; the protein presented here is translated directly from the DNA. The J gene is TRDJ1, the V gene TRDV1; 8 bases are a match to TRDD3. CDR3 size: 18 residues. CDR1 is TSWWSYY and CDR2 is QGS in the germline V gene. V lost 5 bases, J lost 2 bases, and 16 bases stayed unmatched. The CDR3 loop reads CALGTRPWGTLETDKLIF. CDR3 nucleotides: TGTGCTCTTGGGACCAGACCCTGGGGGACCCTCGAGACCGATAAACTCATCTTT.

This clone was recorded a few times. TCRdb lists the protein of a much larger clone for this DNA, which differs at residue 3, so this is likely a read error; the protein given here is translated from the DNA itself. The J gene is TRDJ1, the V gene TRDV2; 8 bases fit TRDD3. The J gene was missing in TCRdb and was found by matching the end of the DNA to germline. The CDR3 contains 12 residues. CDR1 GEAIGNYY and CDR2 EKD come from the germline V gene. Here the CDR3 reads CARDREGYGLIF. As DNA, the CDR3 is TGTGCCCGTGACAGAGAGGGATACGGACTCATCTTT.

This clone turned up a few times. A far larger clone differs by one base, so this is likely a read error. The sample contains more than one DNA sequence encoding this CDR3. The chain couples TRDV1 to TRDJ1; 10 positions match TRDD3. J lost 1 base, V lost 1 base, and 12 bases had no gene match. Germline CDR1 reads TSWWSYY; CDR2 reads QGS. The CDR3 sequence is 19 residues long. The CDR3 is CALGERHLGDISGTDKLIF. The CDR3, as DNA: TGTGCTCTTGGGGAACGCCACCTGGGGGATATAAGCGGCACCGATAAACTCATCTTT.

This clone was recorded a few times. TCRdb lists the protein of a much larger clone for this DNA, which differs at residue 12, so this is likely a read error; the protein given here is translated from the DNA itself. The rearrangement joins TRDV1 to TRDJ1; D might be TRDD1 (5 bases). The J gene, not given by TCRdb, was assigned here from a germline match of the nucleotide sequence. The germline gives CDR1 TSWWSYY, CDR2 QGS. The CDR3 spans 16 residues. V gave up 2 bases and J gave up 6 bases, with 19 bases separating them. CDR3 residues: CALGEEEISLTNKLIF. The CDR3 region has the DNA TGTGCTCTTGGGGAAGAAGAAATCTCTCTTACCAATAAACTCATCTTT.

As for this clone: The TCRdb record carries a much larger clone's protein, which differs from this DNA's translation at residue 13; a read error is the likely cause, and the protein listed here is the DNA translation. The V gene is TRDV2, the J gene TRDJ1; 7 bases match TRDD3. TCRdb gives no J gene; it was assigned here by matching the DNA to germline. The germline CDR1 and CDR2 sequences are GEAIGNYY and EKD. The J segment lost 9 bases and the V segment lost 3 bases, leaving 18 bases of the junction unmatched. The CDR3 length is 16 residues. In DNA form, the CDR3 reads TGTGCCTGTGACCACATTTTATCCCCGGGGCTGGGGGAACTCATCTTT. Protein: CACDHILSPGLGELIF.

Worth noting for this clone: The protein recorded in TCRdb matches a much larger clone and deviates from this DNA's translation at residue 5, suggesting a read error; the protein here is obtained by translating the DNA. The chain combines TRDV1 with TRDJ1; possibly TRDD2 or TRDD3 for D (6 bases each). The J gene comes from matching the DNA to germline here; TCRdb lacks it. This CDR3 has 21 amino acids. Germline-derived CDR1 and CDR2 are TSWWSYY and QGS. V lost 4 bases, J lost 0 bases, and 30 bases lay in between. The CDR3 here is CALGAHPTQLCVGVNTDKLIF. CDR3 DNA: TGTGCTCTTGGGGCCCATCCTACCCAACTGTGTGTGGGGGTCAACACCGATAAACTCATCTTT.

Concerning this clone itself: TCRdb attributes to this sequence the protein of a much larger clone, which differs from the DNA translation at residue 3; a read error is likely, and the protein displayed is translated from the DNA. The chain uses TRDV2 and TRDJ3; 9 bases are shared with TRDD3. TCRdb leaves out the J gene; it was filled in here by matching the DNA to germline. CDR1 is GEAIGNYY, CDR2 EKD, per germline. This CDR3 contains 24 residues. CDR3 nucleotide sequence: TGTGCCTATGACACCGCGTTTCCCGACGTACTGGGGGACCGTTGCTCCTGGGACACCCGACAGATGTTTTTC. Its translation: CAYDTAFPDVLGDRCSWDTRQMFF.

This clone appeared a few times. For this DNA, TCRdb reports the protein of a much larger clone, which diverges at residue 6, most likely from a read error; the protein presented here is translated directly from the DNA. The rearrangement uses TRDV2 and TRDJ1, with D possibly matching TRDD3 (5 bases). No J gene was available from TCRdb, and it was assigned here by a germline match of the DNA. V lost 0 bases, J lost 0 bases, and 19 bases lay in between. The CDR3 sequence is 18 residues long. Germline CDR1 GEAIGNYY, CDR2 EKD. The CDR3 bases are TGTGCCTGTGACACCGCCGCTACTGGTGGGACGTACACCGATAAACTCATCTTT. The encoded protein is CACDTAATGGTYTDKLIF.

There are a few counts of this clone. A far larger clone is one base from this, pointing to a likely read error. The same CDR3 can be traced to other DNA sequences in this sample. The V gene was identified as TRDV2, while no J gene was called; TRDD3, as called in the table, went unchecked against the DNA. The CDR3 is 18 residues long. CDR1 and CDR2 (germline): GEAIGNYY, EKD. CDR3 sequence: CACDTLTGGPEYTDKLIF. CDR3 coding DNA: TGTGCCTGTGACACCTTAACTGGGGGACCCGAGTACACCGATAAGCTCATCTTT.

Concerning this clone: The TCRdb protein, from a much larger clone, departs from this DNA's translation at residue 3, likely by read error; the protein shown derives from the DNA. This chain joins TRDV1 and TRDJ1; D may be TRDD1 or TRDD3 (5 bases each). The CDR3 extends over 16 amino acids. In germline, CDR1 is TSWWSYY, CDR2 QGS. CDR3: CAFGEEEISLTDKLIF. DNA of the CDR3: TGTGCTTTTGGGGAAGAAGAAATCTCTCTTACCGATAAACTCATCTTT.

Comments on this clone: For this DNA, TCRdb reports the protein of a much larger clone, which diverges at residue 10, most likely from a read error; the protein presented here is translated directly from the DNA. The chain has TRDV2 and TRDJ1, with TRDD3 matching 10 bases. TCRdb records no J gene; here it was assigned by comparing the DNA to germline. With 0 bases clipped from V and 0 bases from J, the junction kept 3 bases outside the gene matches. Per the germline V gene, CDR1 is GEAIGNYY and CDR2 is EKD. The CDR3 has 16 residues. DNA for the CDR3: TGTGCCTGTGACACCGGACTGGGGGATCACACCGATAAACTCATCTTT. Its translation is CACDTGLGDHTDKLIF.

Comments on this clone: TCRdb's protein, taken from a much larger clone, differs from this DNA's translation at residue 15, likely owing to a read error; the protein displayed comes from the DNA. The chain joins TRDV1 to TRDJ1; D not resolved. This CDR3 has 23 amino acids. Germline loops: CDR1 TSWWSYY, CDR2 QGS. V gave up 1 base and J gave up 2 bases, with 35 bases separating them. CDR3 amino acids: CALGEPPSILVGWPVLGTDKLIF. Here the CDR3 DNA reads TGTGCTCTTGGGGAACCCCCTAGTATTCTAGTAGGGTGGCCTGTGCTTGGGACCGATAAACTCATCTTT.

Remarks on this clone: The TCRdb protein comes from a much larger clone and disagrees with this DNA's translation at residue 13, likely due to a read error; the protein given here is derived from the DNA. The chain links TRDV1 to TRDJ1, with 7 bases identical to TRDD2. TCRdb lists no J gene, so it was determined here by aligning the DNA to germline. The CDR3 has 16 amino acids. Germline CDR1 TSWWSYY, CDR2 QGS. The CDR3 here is CALGETSSYSTDELIF. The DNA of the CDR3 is TGTGCTCTTGGGGAAACATCTTCCTATAGCACCGATGAACTCATCTTT.